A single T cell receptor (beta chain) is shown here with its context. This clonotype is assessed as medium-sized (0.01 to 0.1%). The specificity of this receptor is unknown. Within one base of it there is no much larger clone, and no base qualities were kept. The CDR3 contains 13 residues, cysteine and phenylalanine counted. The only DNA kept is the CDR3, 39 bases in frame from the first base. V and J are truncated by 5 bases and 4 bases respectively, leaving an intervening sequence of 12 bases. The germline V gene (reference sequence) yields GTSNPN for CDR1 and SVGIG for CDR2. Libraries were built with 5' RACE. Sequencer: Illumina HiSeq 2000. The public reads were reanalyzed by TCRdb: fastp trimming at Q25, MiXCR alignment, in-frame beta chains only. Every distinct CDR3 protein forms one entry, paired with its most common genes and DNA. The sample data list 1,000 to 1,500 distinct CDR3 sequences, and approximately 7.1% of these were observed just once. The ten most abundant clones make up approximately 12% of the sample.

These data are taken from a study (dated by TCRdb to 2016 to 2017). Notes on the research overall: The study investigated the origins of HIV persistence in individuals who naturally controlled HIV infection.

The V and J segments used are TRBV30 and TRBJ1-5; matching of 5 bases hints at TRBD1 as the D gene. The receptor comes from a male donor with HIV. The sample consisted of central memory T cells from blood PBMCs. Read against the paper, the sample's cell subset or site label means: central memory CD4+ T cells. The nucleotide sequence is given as TGTGCCTGGCGCGGGACGGAGAATCAGCCCCAGCATTTT. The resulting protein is CAWRGTENQPQHF. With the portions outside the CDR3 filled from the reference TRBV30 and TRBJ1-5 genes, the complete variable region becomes SQTIHQWPATLVQPVGSPLSLECTVEGTSNPNLYWYRQAAGRGLQLLFYSVGIGQISSEVPQNLSASRPQDRQFILSSKKLLLSDSGFYLCAWRGTENQPQHFGDGTRLSIL.